This T cell receptor beta chain was obtained from a study of blood T cell repertoires in COVID-19. Data came from immunoSEQ multiplex PCR; TCRdb stores just in-frame clones and leaves some out. The repertoire holds approximately 250,000 clones, approximately 83% seen once, with less than 7.5% in the top ten. The germline CDR1 and CDR2 sequences are MDHEN and SYDVKM. This CDR3 region has 14 residues. The ends lost 6 bases at V and 6 bases at J; junction bases unmatched: 4. Sample: peripheral blood. The receptor's source is a woman aged 50 to 65 with acute or convalescent COVID-19. The chain links TRBV28 to TRBJ1-4; 10 nucleotides agree with TRBD1. CDR3 amino acids: CASRTGGAYEKLFF. The CDR3 nucleotides read TGTGCCAGCAGGACAGGGGGCGCATATGAAAAACTGTTTTTT.